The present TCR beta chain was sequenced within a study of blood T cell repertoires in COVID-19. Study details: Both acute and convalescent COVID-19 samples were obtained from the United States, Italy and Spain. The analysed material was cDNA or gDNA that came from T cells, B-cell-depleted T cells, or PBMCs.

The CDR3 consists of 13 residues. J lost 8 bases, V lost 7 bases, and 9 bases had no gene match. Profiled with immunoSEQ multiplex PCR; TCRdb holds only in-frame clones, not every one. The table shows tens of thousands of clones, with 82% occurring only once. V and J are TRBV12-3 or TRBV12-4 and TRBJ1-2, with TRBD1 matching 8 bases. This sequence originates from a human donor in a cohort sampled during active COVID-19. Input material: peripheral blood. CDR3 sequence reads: CASNSGGAGGYTF. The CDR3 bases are TGTGCCAGCAACTCAGGGGGCGCGGGGGGCTACACCTTC.